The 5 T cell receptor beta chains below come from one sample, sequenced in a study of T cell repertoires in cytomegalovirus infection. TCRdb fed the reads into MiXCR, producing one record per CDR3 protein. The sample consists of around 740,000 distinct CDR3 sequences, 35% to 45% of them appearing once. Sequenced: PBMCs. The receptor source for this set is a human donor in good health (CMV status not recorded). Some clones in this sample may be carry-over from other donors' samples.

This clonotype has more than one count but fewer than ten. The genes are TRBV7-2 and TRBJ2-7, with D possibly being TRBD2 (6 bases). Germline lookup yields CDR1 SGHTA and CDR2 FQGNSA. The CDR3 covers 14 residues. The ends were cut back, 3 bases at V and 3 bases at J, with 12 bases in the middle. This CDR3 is CASSFPGTFYEQYF. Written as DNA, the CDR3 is TGTGCCAGCAGCTTCCCCGGGACTTTCTACGAGCAGTACTTC.

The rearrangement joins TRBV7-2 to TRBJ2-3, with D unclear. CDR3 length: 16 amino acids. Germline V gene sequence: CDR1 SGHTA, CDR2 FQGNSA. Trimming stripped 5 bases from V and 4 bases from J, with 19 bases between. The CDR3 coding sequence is TGTGCCAGCAGCCCCTCACTTAGCAGTTTTCCAGATACGCAGTATTTT. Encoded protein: CASSPSLSSFPDTQYF. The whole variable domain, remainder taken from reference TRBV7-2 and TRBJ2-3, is GAGVSQSPSNKVTEKGKDVELRCDPISGHTALYWYRQSLGQGLEFLIYFQGNSAPDKSGLPSDRFSAERTGGSVSTLTIQRTQQEDSAVYLCASSPSLSSFPDTQYFGPGTRLTVL.

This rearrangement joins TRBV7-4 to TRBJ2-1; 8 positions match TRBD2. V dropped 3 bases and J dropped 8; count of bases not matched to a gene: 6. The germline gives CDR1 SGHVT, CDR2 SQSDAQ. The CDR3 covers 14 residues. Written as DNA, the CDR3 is TGTGCCAGCAGCTTTACTAGCGGTATCGATGAGCAGTTCTTC. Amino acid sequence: CASSFTSGIDEQFF. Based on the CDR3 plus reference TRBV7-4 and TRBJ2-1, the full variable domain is GAGVSQSPRYKVAKRGRDVALRCDSISGHVTLYWYRQTLGQGSEVLTYSQSDAQRDKSGRPSGRFSAERPERSVSTLKIQRTEQGDSAVYLCASSFTSGIDEQFFGPGTRLTVL.

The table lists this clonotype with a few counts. The CDR3 sequence: CASSTGAGRAFF. The DNA of the CDR3 is TGTGCCAGCAGCACGGGGGCCGGCAGAGCTTTCTTT. This chain connects TRBV6-1 to TRBJ1-1; perhaps TRBD1 as D (6 bases). Per the germline V gene, CDR1 is MNHNS and CDR2 is SASEGT. This CDR3 contains 12 residues. Trimming took off 6 bases at V and 10 bases at J, with 15 bases between the two ends.

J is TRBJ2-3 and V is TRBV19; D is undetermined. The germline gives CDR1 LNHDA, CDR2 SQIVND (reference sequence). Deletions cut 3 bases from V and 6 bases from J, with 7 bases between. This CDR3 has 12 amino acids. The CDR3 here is CASSIEGDTQYF. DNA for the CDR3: TGTGCCAGTAGTATCGAAGGTGATACGCAGTATTTT.